The present TCR beta chain was sequenced within a study of identical twins. This clonotype has a count of ten or more. V was cut by 6 bases and J by 1 base, with 14 bases left in between. The germline V gene has CDR1 SGHVS and CDR2 FQNEAQ. This CDR3 is built from 15 residues. TCRdb redid the calling of the 5' RACE reads with MiXCR, one entry per CDR3 protein. This sample carries approximately 300,000 distinct CDR3 sequences, 9.5% of them seen once, and the ten largest clones take around 7.1%. These same data were also listed under a study on yellow fever vaccine responses in identical twins.

The J gene is TRBJ2-3, the V gene TRBV7-8, with a possible D match to TRBD2 (6 bases). This clonotype was obtained from a woman between 18 and 29 years old in good health. Sequencing was carried out using CD8+ T cells sorted from blood. The CDR3 protein is CASSFTSGGTDTQYF. CDR3 nucleotides: TGTGCCAGCAGTTTCACGTCGGGGGGCACAGATACGCAGTATTTT.